This T cell receptor beta chain comes out of a study of T cells in localized non-small cell lung cancer. General study results and limits: The study found T cell clonality highest in uninvolved adjacent lung, above tumor.

V dropped 4 bases and J dropped 3 bases, with 9 bases sitting between them. Germline CDR1 SGHDT, CDR2 YYEEEE. The CDR3 is 13 amino acids. The method was immunoSEQ multiplex PCR; TCRdb's version includes in-frame clones alone and lacks a portion of them. The table includes tens of thousands of clones, more than 75% detected once. Concerning this clone itself: Its antigen is still unknown.

This chain connects TRBV5-6 to TRBJ2-3; the D gene is possibly TRBD1 (5 bases). Material: peripheral blood, obtained before any cancer treatment. This TCR was recovered from an older female donor with stage I lung adenocarcinoma. The CDR3 is CASSPRVTDTQYF. CDR3 coding DNA: TGTGCCAGCAGCCCCAGGGTGACAGATACGCAGTATTTT.